Below, 32 T cell receptor beta chains from the same sample are listed, as sequenced in a study of shared clonotypes between healthy human individuals. The table came from immunoSEQ multiplex PCR; TCRdb's copy has only in-frame clones and leaves some out. The sample holds more than 2,000,000 clones, around 94% seen once. Input material: naive CD4+ T cells sorted from blood. Subset indicated: CD45RA+ positively selected. Receptors originate from a young man in good health.

The chain joins TRBV6-5 to TRBJ2-7; the match to TRBD2 covers 8 bases. In germline, CDR1 is MNHEY, CDR2 SVGAGI. V lost 9 bases, J lost 4 bases, and 14 bases stayed unmatched. This CDR3 contains 15 residues. In DNA form, the CDR3 reads TGTGCCAGTCATGCTCTGGGACTAGATTCGTACGAGCAGTACTTC. Translated: CASHALGLDSYEQYF.

The chain carries TRBV5-6 and TRBJ1-6; D possibly corresponds to TRBD1 (5 bases). Germline assignment: CDR1 SGHDT and CDR2 YYEEEE. Trimming stripped 4 bases from V and 12 bases from J, with 14 bases between. The CDR3 consists of 13 residues. For the CDR3, the DNA is TGTGCCAGCAGCCTACGCAGCAGGGTACCCCTCCACTTT. Its protein is CASSLRSRVPLHF. The full variable domain, in which reference TRBV5-6 and TRBJ1-6 provide the parts outside the CDR3, is DAGVTQSPTHLIKTRGQQVTLRCSPKSGHDTVSWYQQALGQGPQFIFQYYEEEERQRGNFPDRFSGHQFPNYSSELNVNALLLGDSALYLCASSLRSRVPLHFGNGTRLTVT.

The rearrangement joins TRBV2 to TRBJ2-4; 9 bases fit TRBD1. CDR1 and CDR2 (germline): SNHLY, FYNNEI. This CDR3 has 15 residues. V lost 3 bases and J lost 9; bases outside the gene matches: 9. CDR3 sequence reads: CASSDHRGQGSIQYF. CDR3 nucleotides: TGTGCCAGCAGTGATCACAGGGGGCAGGGAAGCATTCAGTACTTC. The full variable domain, in which reference TRBV2 and TRBJ2-4 provide the parts outside the CDR3, is EPEVTQTPSHQVTQMGQEVILRCVPISNHLYFYWYRQILGQKVEFLVSFYNNEISEKSEIFDDQFSVERPDGSNFTLKIRSTKLEDSAMYFCASSDHRGQGSIQYFGAGTRLSVL.

This sequence joins TRBV4-1 and TRBJ2-7; D remains unclear. This CDR3 has 16 residues. Trimming removed 1 base from V and 0 bases from J, with 13 bases in between. CDR1 MGHRA and CDR2 YSYEKL come from the germline V gene. The CDR3 here is CASSQGLDRHSYEQYF. For the CDR3, the DNA is TGCGCCAGCAGCCAAGGACTCGACCGCCACTCCTACGAGCAGTACTTC.

V gene TRBV5-4 combines with J gene TRBJ2-7, with unresolved D. CDR3 length: 13 residues. The V and J ends lost 4 bases and 3 bases respectively, with 11 bases between them. Germline values: CDR1 SGHNT, CDR2 YYREEE (reference sequence). The CDR3 here is CASSGRTFYEQYF. Written as DNA, the CDR3 is TGTGCCAGCAGCGGGCGGACCTTCTACGAGCAGTACTTC. The whole variable domain, remainder taken from reference TRBV5-4 and TRBJ2-7, is ETGVTQSPTHLIKTRGQQVTLRCSSQSGHNTVSWYQQALGQGPQFIFQYYREEENGRGNFPPRFSGLQFPNYSSELNVNALELDDSALYLCASSGRTFYEQYFGPGTRLTVT.

The genes are TRBV11-2 and TRBJ2-2, with TRBD2 matching 9 bases. The CDR3 runs 15 residues. Per germline, CDR1 SGHAT and CDR2 FQNNGV. V gave up 7 bases and J gave up 6 bases; unmatched junction bases: 9. The CDR3: CASKSGTSRSGELFF. CDR3 DNA: TGTGCCAGCAAATCCGGGACTAGCCGTTCCGGGGAGCTGTTTTTT.

This chain uses TRBV6-5 with TRBJ1-4; D is undetermined. V dropped 0 bases and J dropped 7 bases, with 9 bases sitting between them. Germline lookup yields CDR1 MNHEY and CDR2 SVGAGI. This CDR3 is built from 14 residues. The CDR3 sequence: CASSYSRDVEKLFF. The CDR3 DNA reads TGTGCCAGCAGTTACTCGAGGGATGTTGAAAAACTGTTTTTT.

The chain employs TRBV4-1 and TRBJ1-1, with D possibly being TRBD1 (5 bases). The CDR3 loop spans 15 amino acids. Trimming removed 1 base at V and 5 bases at J, with 14 bases between. In germline, CDR1 is MGHRA, CDR2 YSYEKL. The chain's CDR3 is CASSQANGGRTEAFF. CDR3 nucleotide sequence: TGCGCCAGCAGCCAAGCTAACGGGGGACGTACTGAAGCTTTCTTT.

The genes are TRBV19 and TRBJ1-5; no reliable D call. Trimming cost V 8 bases and J 0 bases, with 14 bases left between them. The CDR3 loop spans 15 amino acids. Looked up from germline, CDR1 is LNHDA and CDR2 is SQIVND (reference sequence). The CDR3, as DNA: TGTGCCAGTCTCGCACTGGGGAATAGCAATCAGCCCCAGCATTTT. This translates into CASLALGNSNQPQHF.

The chain couples TRBV14 to TRBJ1-6; no clear D gene. Trimming left V 2 bases short and J 10 bases short, with 9 bases between. Germline V CDR1 and CDR2: SGHDN, FVKESK. This CDR3 has 13 amino acids. The CDR3 sequence: CASSQTKESPLHF. Here the CDR3 DNA reads TGTGCCAGCAGCCAAACCAAGGAATCACCCCTCCACTTT.

The chain links TRBV9 to TRBJ1-5; D is ambiguous. Trimming removed 5 bases from V and 0 bases from J, with 15 bases in between. Germline V gene sequence: CDR1 SGDLS, CDR2 YYNGEE. This CDR3 comprises 16 residues. In nucleotides, the CDR3 is TGTGCCAGCAGAGCCGGACGACGGTATAGCAATCAGCCCCAGCATTTT. It yields the protein CASRAGRRYSNQPQHF.

J is TRBJ1-2 and V is TRBV5-5, with 8 bases identical to TRBD1. V gave up 0 bases and J gave up 4 bases; unmatched junction bases: 2. CDR1 is SGHKS and CDR2 is YYEKEE in the germline V gene (reference sequence). The CDR3 runs 14 residues. Here the CDR3 reads CASSLEDRAYGYTF. The CDR3 coding sequence is TGTGCCAGCAGCTTGGAGGACAGGGCCTATGGCTACACCTTC.

Concerning this clone: The sample has other DNA sequences that encode this CDR3 too. The rearrangement uses TRBV10-3 and TRBJ2-7; 7 positions match TRBD1. There are 13 residues in the CDR3. Germline CDR1 and CDR2: ENHRY and SYGVKD. V was clipped by 3 bases and J by 2 bases; unmatched bases: 1. The CDR3 DNA follows: TGTGCCATCAGTGACAGGGGGACCTACGAGCAGTACTTC. This sequence encodes CAISDRGTYEQYF.

The chain couples TRBV6-6 to TRBJ2-2; unclear D gene. V lost 6 bases, J lost 7 bases, and 12 bases lay in between. This CDR3 comprises 13 residues. Germline V gene sequence: CDR1 MNHNY, CDR2 SVGAGI (reference sequence). The CDR3 DNA is TGTGCCAGCAGGGACCCGCCGGTCGGGGAGCTGTTTTTT. This encodes CASRDPPVGELFF.

A note on this clone: Other DNA sequences in the same sample also yield this CDR3. The chain uses TRBV19 and TRBJ2-5; D not certain. The V gene's germline CDR1 is LNHDA and CDR2 SQIVND (reference sequence). The CDR3 spans 13 residues. V lost 3 bases to trimming and J lost 1 base, with 6 bases between them. CDR3 sequence reads: CASSIWGQETQYF. The CDR3 DNA reads TGTGCCAGTAGTATTTGGGGCCAAGAGACCCAGTACTTC.

The chain employs TRBV10-3 and TRBJ2-5; 7 positions match TRBD1. The CDR3 spans 12 residues. In germline, CDR1 is ENHRY, CDR2 SYGVKD. V shed 10 bases, J shed 3 bases, and the junction held 5 bases outside the gene matches. The CDR3 sequence is CATTGDEETQYF. The CDR3 DNA sequence: TGTGCCACAACAGGGGACGAAGAGACCCAGTACTTC.

The J gene is TRBJ2-7, the V gene TRBV29-1, with D maybe TRBD2 (5 bases). The V gene's germline CDR1 is SQVTM and CDR2 ANQGSEA. The CDR3 has 14 amino acids. The V gene lost 7 bases and the J gene lost 1 base, with 17 bases spanning the gap. The CDR3 DNA reads TGCAGCGCCTCGGGGTCGGCGCCGTCCTACGAGCAGTACTTC. This codes for CSASGSAPSYEQYF.

The chain has TRBV10-2 and TRBJ2-1, with TRBD2 matching 7 bases. V shed 4 bases, J shed 4 bases, and the junction held 7 bases outside the gene matches. CDR1 and CDR2 from the germline V gene are WSHSY and SAAADI. The CDR3 loop spans 15 amino acids. The CDR3 loop is CASSGVGGSYNEQFF. The CDR3 bases are TGCGCCAGCAGTGGAGTGGGAGGGTCTTACAATGAGCAGTTCTTC.

This clone was found once. This chain uses TRBV10-2 with TRBJ2-3; no clear D gene. The V end lost 4 bases, the J end lost 4 bases, and 6 bases lay between the germline ends. The V gene's germline CDR1 is WSHSY and CDR2 SAAADI. The CDR3 spans 12 residues. The CDR3 sequence: CASSVDADTQYF. CDR3 nucleotides: TGCGCCAGCAGTGTCGACGCAGATACGCAGTATTTT.

The V call is TRBV30, the J call TRBJ2-5, with D possibly being TRBD2 (6 bases). CDR1 GTSNPN and CDR2 SVGIG come from the germline V gene (reference sequence). Trimming took 4 bases from V and 3 from J, leaving 9 bases between them. The CDR3 contains 12 residues. CDR3 nucleotide sequence: TGTGCCTGGACGGGGGTTAAAGAGACCCAGTACTTC. As protein: CAWTGVKETQYF.

Details on this clone: Within the sample, other DNA sequences also encode this same CDR3. The CDR3 is CASSPSGMNTEAFF. The CDR3 DNA reads as TGTGCCAGCTCACCCTCCGGCATGAACACTGAAGCTTTCTTT. The chain links TRBV18 to TRBJ1-1; D uncertain. V was cut by 3 bases and J by 0 bases, with 8 bases left in between. The germline V gene encodes CDR1 KGHSH and CDR2 LQKENI. This CDR3 has 14 residues.

The chain joins TRBV7-8 to TRBJ2-7; TRBD1 might be the D (5 bases). This CDR3 contains 15 residues. Germline CDR1 and CDR2: SGHVS and FQNEAQ. V was pared by 5 bases and J by 2 bases, with 16 bases between. In DNA form, the CDR3 reads TGTGCCAGCAGCCCCTTTGAGGCAGGGCCCTACGAGCAGTACTTC. Protein sequence: CASSPFEAGPYEQYF.

This rearrangement joins TRBV7-2 to TRBJ2-5; 10 nucleotides match TRBD1. The germline gives CDR1 SGHTA, CDR2 FQGNSA. V shed 3 bases and J 4 bases; nucleotides not matched to a gene: 2. The CDR3 has 14 amino acids. CDR3 loop: CASSLRDRGETQYF. In DNA form, the CDR3 reads TGTGCCAGCAGCTTGAGGGACAGGGGAGAGACCCAGTACTTC.

This sequence joins TRBV7-3 and TRBJ2-1; 13 bases agree with TRBD2. Trimming at V came to 8 bases and at J to 5 bases, leaving 3 bases not matched to a gene. Germline CDR1 SGHTA, CDR2 FQGTGA. This CDR3 contains 14 residues. In nucleotides, the CDR3 is TGTGCCAGCCGACTAGCGGGGGGCGACAATGAGCAGTTCTTC. Its protein product is CASRLAGGDNEQFF.

The chain couples TRBV2 to TRBJ2-3; D ambiguous. Trimming shortened V by 4 bases and J by 0 bases, and 11 bases separated the two germline ends. This CDR3 is built from 15 residues. Germline CDR1 and CDR2: SNHLY and FYNNEI. The CDR3 is CASSVDGSSTDTQYF. CDR3 nucleotide sequence: TGTGCCAGCAGTGTCGACGGTTCTAGCACAGATACGCAGTATTTT.

The chain employs TRBV2 and TRBJ2-3; D is unresolved. The CDR3 runs 13 residues. Germline loops: CDR1 SNHLY, CDR2 FYNNEI. Trimming left V 2 bases short and J 2 bases short, with 5 bases between. The CDR3 DNA reads as TGTGCCAGCAGTGAATGGACCACAGATACGCAGTATTTT. Its translation: CASSEWTTDTQYF.

The chain employs TRBV5-1 and TRBJ1-4, with 9 positions matching TRBD1. The V segment lost 4 bases and the J segment 5 bases; nucleotides outside the gene matches: 9. The germline V gene has CDR1 SGHRS and CDR2 YFSETQ. The CDR3 extends over 16 amino acids. The CDR3: CASSPGGQGGNEKLFF. The CDR3 DNA is TGCGCCAGCAGCCCCGGGGGACAGGGTGGAAATGAAAAACTGTTTTTT.

Details on this clone: Within the sample, other DNA sequences also encode this same CDR3. The V call is TRBV18, the J call TRBJ2-7; no firm D call. V was cut by 0 bases and J by 6 bases, with 3 bases left in between. This CDR3 region has 11 residues. CDR1 KGHSH and CDR2 LQKENI come from the germline V gene. The CDR3 loop is CASSPPGEQYF. DNA for the CDR3: TGTGCCAGCTCACCACCCGGCGAGCAGTACTTC.

The CDR3 spells CAISEGGRNTEAFF. CDR3 nucleotide sequence: TGTGCCATCAGTGAGGGGGGCCGAAACACTGAAGCTTTCTTT. The chain links TRBV10-3 to TRBJ1-1; possible D gene TRBD1, 6 bases. The CDR3 consists of 14 residues. V lost 2 bases and J 2 bases, leaving 9 bases between the germline ends. CDR1 ENHRY and CDR2 SYGVKD come from the germline V gene.

This chain joins TRBV27 and TRBJ2-3; 9 bases align to TRBD1. Per the germline V gene, CDR1 is MNHEY and CDR2 is SMNVEV (reference sequence). The CDR3 is 15 residues long. V gave up 6 bases and J gave up 3 bases; unmatched junction bases: 7. CDR3 nucleotides: TGTGCCAGCAGGGTACACAGGGGGCAAACAGATACGCAGTATTTT. It yields the protein CASRVHRGQTDTQYF.

This clone is a singleton in its sample. This chain joins TRBV4-2 and TRBJ2-2; D is possibly TRBD2 (7 bases). Germline CDR1 reads LGHNA; CDR2 reads YNFKEQ. The germline V and J ends were trimmed by 4 bases and 5 bases, with 23 bases remaining between them. The CDR3 extends over 18 amino acids. The CDR3 DNA reads TGTGCCAGCAGCCCCCATGGGGGTGGGGGGGCCTTAACCGGGGAGCTGTTTTTT. The encoded protein is CASSPHGGGGALTGELFF.

V is TRBV7-8 and J is TRBJ1-5; 7 positions agree with TRBD1. Germline assignment: CDR1 SGHVS and CDR2 FQNEAQ. The CDR3 has 14 residues. With V trimmed by 5 bases and J by 6 bases, 7 bases remained unmatched. Here the CDR3 reads CASSIGQERQPQHF. The CDR3 DNA follows: TGTGCCAGCAGCATCGGACAGGAACGTCAGCCCCAGCATTTT.